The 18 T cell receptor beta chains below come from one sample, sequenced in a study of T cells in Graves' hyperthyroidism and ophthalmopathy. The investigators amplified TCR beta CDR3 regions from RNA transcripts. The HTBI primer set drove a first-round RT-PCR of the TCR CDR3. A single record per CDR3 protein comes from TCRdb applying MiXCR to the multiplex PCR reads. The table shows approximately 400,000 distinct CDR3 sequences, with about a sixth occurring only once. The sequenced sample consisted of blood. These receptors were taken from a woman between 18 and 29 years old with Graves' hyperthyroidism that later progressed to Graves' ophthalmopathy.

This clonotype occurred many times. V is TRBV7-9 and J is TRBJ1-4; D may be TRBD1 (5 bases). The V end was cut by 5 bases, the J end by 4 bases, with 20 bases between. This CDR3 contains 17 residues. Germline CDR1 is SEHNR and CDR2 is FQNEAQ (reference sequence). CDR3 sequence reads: CASSLLLGERINEKLFF. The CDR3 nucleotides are TGTGCCAGCAGCCTCCTTTTGGGGGAGAGGATTAATGAAAAACTGTTTTTT. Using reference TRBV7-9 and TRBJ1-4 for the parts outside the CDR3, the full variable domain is DTGVSQNPRHKITKRGQNVTFRCDPISEHNRLYWYRQTLGQGPEFLTYFQNEAQLEKSRLLSDRFSAERPKGSFSTLEIQRTEQGDSAMYLCASSLLLGERINEKLFFGSGTQLSVL.

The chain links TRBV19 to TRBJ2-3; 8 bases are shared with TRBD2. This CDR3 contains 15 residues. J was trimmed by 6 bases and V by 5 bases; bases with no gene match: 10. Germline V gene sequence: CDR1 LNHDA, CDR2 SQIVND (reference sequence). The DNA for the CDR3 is TGTGCCAGTAGTCCCATAGCGGGATTGAAGGATACGCAGTATTTT. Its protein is CASSPIAGLKDTQYF.

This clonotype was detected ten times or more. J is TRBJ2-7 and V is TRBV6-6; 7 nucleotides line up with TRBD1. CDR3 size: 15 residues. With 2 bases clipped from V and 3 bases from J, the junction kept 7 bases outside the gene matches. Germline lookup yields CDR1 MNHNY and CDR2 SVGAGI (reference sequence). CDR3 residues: CASSYGTAPFYEQYF. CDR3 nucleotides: TGTGCCAGCAGTTACGGGACAGCTCCCTTCTACGAGCAGTACTTC.

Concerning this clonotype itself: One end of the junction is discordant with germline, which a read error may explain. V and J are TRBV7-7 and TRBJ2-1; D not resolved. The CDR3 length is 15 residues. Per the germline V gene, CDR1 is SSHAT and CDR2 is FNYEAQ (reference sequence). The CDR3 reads CASSSGDNWDNEQFF. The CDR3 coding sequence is TGTGCTAGCAGCTCGGGCGATAATTGGGACAATGAGCAGTTCTTC.

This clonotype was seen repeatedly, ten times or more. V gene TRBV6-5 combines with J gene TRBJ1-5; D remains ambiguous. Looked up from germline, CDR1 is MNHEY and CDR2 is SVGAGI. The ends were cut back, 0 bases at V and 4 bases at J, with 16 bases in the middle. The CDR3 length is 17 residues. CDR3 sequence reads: CASSYSSPKVTNQPQHF. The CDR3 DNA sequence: TGTGCCAGCAGTTACTCAAGTCCCAAGGTTACGAATCAGCCCCAGCATTTT.

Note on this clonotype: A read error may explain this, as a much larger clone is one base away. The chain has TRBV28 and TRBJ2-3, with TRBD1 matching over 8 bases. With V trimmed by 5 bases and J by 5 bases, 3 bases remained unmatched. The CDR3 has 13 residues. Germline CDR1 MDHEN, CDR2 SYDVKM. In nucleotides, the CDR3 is TGTGCCAGCAGTCCACAGGGGGAAGATACGCAGTATTTT. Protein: CASSPQGEDTQYF. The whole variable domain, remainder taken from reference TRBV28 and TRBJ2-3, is DVKVTQSSRYLVKRTGEKVFLECVQDMDHENMFWYRQDPGLGLRLIYFSYDVKMKEKGDIPEGYSVSREKKERFSLILESASTNQTSMYLCASSPQGEDTQYFGPGTRLTVL.

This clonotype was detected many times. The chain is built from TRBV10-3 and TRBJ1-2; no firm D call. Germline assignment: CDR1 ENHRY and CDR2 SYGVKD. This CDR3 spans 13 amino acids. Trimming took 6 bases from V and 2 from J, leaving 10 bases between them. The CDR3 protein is CAIRRDDNYGYTF. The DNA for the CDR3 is TGTGCCATCAGACGCGACGACAACTATGGCTACACCTTC.

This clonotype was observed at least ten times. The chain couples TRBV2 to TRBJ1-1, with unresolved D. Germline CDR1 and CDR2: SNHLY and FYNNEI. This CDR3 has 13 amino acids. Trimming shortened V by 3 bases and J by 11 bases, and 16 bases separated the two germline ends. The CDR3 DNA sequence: TGTGCCAGCAGTGATCATGGCTTATTAAGGGCTTTCTTT. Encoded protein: CASSDHGLLRAFF.

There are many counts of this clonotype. The CDR3 DNA reads TGTGCCAGCAGTTCTATTCTACAGGACCAAGAGACCCAGTACTTC. This encodes CASSSILQDQETQYF. The chain combines TRBV28 with TRBJ2-5; D perhaps matches TRBD1 (5 bases). The CDR3 consists of 15 residues. Trimming removed 4 bases at V and 0 bases at J, with 12 bases between. CDR1 is MDHEN and CDR2 is SYDVKM in the germline V gene.

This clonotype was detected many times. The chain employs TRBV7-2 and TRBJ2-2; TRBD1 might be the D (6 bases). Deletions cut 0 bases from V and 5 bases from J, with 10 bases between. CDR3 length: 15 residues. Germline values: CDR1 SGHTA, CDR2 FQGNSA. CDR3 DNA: TGTGCCAGCAGCTTAGCGCGGACAGCAACCGGGGAGCTGTTTTTT. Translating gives CASSLARTATGELFF.

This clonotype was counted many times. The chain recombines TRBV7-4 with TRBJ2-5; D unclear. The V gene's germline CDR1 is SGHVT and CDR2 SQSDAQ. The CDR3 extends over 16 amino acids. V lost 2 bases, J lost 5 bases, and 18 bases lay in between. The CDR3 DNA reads TGTGCCAGCAGCTTATTCGTTAGGCCTGGAATGGAGACCCAGTACTTC. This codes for CASSLFVRPGMETQYF.

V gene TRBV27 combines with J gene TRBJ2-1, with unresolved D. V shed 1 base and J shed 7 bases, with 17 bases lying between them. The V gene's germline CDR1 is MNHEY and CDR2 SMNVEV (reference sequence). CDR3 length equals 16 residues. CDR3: CASSLFSDALENEQFF. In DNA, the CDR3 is TGTGCCAGCAGTTTATTCTCGGATGCCCTGGAGAATGAGCAGTTCTTC.

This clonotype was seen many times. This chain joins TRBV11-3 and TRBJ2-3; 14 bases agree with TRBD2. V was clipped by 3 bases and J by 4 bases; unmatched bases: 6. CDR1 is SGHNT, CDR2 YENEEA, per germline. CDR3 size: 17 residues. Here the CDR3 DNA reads TGTGCCAGCAGCTTCGGGACTAGCGGGAGTGAGGCAGATACGCAGTATTTT. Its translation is CASSFGTSGSEADTQYF.

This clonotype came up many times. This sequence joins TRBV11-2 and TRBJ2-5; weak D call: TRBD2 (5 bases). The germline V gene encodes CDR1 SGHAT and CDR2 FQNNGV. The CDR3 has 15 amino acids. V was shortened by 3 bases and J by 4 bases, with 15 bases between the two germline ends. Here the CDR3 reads CASSLKYLAGETQYF. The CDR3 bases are TGTGCCAGCAGCTTGAAGTATCTAGCCGGAGAGACCCAGTACTTC.

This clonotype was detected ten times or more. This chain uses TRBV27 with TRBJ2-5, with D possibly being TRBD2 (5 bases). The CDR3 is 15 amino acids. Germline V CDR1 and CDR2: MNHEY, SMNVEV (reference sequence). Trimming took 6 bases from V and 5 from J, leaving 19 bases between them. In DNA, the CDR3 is TGTGCCAGCAGCCCCTTGCGTCTAGCTTTCGAGACCCAGTACTTC. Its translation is CASSPLRLAFETQYF.

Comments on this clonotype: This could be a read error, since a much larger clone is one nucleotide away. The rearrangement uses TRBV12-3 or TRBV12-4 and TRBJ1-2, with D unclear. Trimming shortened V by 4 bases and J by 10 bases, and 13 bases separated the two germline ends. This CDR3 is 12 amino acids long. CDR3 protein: CASSSGLDDYTF. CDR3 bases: TGTGCCAGCAGTTCCGGGCTCGATGACTACACCTTC.

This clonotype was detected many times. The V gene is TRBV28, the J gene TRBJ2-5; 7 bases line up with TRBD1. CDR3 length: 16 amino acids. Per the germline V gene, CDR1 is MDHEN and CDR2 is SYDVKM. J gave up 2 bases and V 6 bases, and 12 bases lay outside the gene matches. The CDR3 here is CASRPTPGQSQETQYF. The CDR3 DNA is TGTGCCAGCAGACCTACGCCGGGACAGTCTCAAGAGACCCAGTACTTC.

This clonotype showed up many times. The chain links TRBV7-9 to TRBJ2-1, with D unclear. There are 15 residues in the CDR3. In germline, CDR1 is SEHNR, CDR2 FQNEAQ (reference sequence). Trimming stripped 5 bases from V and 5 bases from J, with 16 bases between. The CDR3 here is CASSGPDHGHNEQFF. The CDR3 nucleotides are TGTGCCAGCAGCGGACCGGACCACGGACACAATGAGCAGTTCTTC.